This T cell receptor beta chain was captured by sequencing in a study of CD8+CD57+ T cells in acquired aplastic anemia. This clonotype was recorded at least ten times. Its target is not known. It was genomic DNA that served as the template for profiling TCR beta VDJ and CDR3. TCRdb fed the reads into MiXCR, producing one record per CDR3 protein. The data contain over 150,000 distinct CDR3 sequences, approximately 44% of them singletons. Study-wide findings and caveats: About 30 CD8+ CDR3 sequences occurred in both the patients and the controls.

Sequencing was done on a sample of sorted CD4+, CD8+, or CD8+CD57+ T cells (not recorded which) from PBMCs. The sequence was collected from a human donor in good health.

The chain's CDR3 is CASSFAVSYEQYF. The CDR3 nucleotides read TGTGCCAGCAGCTTTGCGGTCTCCTACGAGCAGTACTTC. This rearrangement joins TRBV7-2 to TRBJ2-7, with D uncertain. Germline CDR1 SGHTA, CDR2 FQGNSA. V was trimmed by 3 bases and J by 0 bases, leaving 6 bases between them. This CDR3 has 13 residues.